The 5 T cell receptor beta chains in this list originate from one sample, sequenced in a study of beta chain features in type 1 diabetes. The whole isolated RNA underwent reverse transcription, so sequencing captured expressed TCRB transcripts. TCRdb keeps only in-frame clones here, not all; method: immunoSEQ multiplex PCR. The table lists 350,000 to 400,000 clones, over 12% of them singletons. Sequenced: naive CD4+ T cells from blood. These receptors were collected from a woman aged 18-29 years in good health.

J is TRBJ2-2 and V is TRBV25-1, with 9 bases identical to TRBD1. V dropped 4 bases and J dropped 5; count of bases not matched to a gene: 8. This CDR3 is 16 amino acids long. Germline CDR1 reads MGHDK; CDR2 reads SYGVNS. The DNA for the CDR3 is TGTGCCAGCAGTGTCCCGGGACAGGGTGTTACCGGGGAGCTGTTTTTT. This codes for CASSVPGQGVTGELFF.

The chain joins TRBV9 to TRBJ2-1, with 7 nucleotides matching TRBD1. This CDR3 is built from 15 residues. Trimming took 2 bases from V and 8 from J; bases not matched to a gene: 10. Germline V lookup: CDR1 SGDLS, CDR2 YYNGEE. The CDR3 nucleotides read TGTGCCAGCAGCGTGGCTCCGACAGGGAGAGATGAGCAGTTCTTC. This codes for CASSVAPTGRDEQFF.

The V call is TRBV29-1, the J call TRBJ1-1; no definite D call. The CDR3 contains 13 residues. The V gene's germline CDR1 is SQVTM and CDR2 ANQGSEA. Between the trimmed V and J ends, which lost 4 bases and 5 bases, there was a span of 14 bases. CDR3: CSVGEQSWTEAFF. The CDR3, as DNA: TGCAGCGTTGGGGAGCAGTCGTGGACTGAAGCTTTCTTT. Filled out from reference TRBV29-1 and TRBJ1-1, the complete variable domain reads SAVISQKPSRDICQRGTSLTIQCQVDSQVTMMFWYRQQPGQSLTLIATANQGSEATYESGFVIDKFPISRPNLTFSTLTVSNMSPEDSSIYLCSVGEQSWTEAFFGQGTRLTVV.

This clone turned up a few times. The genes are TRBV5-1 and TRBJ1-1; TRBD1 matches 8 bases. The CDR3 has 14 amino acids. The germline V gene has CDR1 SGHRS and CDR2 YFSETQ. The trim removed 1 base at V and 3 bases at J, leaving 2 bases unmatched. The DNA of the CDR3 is TGCGCCAGCAGCTTGCAGACAGGGGACACTGAAGCTTTCTTT. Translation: CASSLQTGDTEAFF.

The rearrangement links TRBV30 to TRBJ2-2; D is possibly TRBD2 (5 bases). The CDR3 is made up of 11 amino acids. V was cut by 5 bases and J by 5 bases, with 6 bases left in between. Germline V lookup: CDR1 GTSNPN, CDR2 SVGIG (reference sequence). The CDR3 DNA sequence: TGTGCCTGGGGGAGTACCGGGGAGCTGTTTTTT. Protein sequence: CAWGSTGELFF.